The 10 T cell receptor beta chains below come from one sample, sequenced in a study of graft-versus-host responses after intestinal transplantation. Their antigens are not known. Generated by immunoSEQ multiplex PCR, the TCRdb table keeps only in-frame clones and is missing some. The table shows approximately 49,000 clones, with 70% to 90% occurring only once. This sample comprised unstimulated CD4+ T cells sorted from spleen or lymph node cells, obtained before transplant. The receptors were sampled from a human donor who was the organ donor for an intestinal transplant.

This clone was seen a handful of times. CDR3 in amino acids: CAWSVRRVSGRGLFF. The CDR3 DNA reads as TGTGCCTGGAGTGTACGAAGGGTTAGTGGGAGAGGACTGTTTTTT. The chain combines TRBV30 with TRBJ1-4, with no clear D. In germline, CDR1 is GTSNPN, CDR2 SVGIG (reference sequence). The CDR3 covers 15 residues. The germline V and J ends were trimmed by 0 bases and 13 bases, with 21 bases remaining between them.

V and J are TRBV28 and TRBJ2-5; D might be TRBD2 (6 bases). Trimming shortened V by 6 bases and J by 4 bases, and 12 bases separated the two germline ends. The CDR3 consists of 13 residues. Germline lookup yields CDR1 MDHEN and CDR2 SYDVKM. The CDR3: CASSQTSPETQYF. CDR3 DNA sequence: TGTGCCAGCAGCCAGACTAGTCCAGAGACCCAGTACTTC.

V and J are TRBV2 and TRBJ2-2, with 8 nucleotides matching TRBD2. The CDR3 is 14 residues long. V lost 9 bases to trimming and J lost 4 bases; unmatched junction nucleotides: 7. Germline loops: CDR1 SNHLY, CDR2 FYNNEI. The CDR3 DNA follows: TGTGCCAGTCAGCGGGAGTTAAGCACCGGGGAGCTGTTTTTT. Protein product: CASQRELSTGELFF.

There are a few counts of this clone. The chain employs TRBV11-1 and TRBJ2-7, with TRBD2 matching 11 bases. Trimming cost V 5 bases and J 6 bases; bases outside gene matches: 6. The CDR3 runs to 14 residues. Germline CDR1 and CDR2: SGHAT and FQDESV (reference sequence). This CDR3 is CASSDSGRAPEQYF. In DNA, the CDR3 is TGTGCCAGCAGCGATAGCGGGAGGGCGCCCGAGCAGTACTTC.

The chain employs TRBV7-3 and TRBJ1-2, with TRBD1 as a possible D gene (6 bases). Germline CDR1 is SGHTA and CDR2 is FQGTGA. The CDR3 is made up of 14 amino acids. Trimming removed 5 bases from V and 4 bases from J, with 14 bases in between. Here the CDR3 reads CASSPGAGVYGYTF. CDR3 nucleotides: TGTGCCAGCAGCCCTGGGGCAGGGGTCTATGGCTACACCTTC. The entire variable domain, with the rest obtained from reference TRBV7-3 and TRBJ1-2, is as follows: GAGVSQTPSNKVTEKGKYVELRCDPISGHTALYWYRQSLGQGPEFLIYFQGTGAADDSGLPNDRFFAVRPEGSVSTLKIQRTERGDSAVYLCASSPGAGVYGYTFGSGTRLTVV.

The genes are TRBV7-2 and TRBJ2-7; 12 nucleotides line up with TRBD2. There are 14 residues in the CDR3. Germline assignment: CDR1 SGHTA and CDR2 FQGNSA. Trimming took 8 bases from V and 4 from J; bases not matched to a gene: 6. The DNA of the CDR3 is TGTGCCAGCTCCGGACTAGCGGGACATTACGAGCAGTACTTC. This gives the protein CASSGLAGHYEQYF.

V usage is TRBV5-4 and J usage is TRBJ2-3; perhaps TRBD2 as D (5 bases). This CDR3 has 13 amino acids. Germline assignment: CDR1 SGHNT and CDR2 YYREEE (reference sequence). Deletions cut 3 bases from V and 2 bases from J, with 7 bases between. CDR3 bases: TGTGCCAGCAGCTCTAGCCCCACAGATACGCAGTATTTT. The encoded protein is CASSSSPTDTQYF. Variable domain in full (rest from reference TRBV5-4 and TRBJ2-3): ETGVTQSPTHLIKTRGQQVTLRCSSQSGHNTVSWYQQALGQGPQFIFQYYREEENGRGNFPPRFSGLQFPNYSSELNVNALELDDSALYLCASSSSPTDTQYFGPGTRLTVL.

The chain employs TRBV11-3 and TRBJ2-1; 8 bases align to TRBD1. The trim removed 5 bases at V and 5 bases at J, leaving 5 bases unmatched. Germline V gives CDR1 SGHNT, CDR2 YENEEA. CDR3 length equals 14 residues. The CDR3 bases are TGTGCCAGCAGCACCGGACAGGGCCACAATGAGCAGTTCTTC. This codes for CASSTGQGHNEQFF.

CDR3 region: CASREITGGRANYGYTF. The DNA for the CDR3 is TGTGCCAGCCGGGAAATTACAGGGGGCAGAGCTAACTATGGCTACACCTTC. V gene TRBV28 combines with J gene TRBJ1-2, with 9 bases matching TRBD1. Germline CDR1 reads MDHEN; CDR2 reads SYDVKM. The CDR3 totals 17 residues. Trimming took 8 bases from V and 0 from J; bases not matched to a gene: 13.

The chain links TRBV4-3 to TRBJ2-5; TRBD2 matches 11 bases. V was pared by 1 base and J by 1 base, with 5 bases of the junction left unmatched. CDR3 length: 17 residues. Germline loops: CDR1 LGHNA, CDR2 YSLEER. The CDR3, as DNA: TGCGCCAGCAGCCAAGCGGTTAGCGGGAGGGCCCAAGAGACCCAGTACTTC. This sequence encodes CASSQAVSGRAQETQYF.